A single sample gave rise to the 30 T cell receptor beta chains below, sequenced in a study of regulatory T cells in long-lasting Graves disease. Time point described: newly diagnosed GD, antithyroid drugs for less than 3 months. The authors made the TCR library using RNA they extracted from PBMCs. To make TCR beta libraries, researchers used iRepertoire HTBI primers and Arm-PCR of CDR3 regions. From the multiplex PCR reads, TCRdb called clonotypes with MiXCR, one entry per CDR3 protein. The data contain about 330,000 distinct CDR3 sequences, about a sixth of them singletons. These data also formed part of another study, on T cells in Graves' hyperthyroidism and ophthalmopathy.

This sample comprised peripheral blood mononuclear cells (PBMCs), obtained at new diagnosis, from a patient treated with antithyroid drugs. The receptors were sampled from a woman between 18 and 29 years old with Graves disease.

This clonotype was found many times. This chain uses TRBV30 with TRBJ1-2, with D perhaps matching TRBD1 (5 bases). The CDR3 runs 13 residues. Germline values: CDR1 GTSNPN, CDR2 SVGIG (reference sequence). Trimming took off 2 bases at V and 5 bases at J, with 12 bases between the two ends. The CDR3 loop is CAWSSTDKYGYTF. The CDR3 region has the DNA TGTGCCTGGAGTTCGACAGATAAATATGGCTACACCTTC. The full variable domain, with the rest looked up from reference TRBV30 and TRBJ1-2, is SQTIHQWPATLVQPVGSPLSLECTVEGTSNPNLYWYRQAAGRGLQLLFYSVGIGQISSEVPQNLSASRPQDRQFILSSKKLLLSDSGFYLCAWSSTDKYGYTFGSGTRLTVV.

The table lists this clonotype with a few counts. V and J are TRBV2 and TRBJ2-2; D may be TRBD1 or TRBD2 (5 bases each). The V end was cut by 7 bases, the J end by 3 bases, with 12 bases between. The CDR3 spans 14 residues. Germline CDR1 reads SNHLY; CDR2 reads FYNNEI. CDR3 DNA sequence: TGTGCCAGCAACTGGGTGGGGGACACCGGGGAGCTGTTTTTT. This translates into CASNWVGDTGELFF.

V usage is TRBV2 and J usage is TRBJ1-2; 10 nucleotides agree with TRBD1. CDR3 length equals 15 residues. CDR1 is SNHLY and CDR2 is FYNNEI in the germline V gene. The ends lost 5 bases at V and 2 bases at J; junction bases unmatched: 5. The CDR3 DNA reads as TGTGCCAGCAGTAGGGGGACAGGGGAAAACTATGGCTACACCTTC. It codes for CASSRGTGENYGYTF.

This chain uses TRBV5-5 with TRBJ2-7; tentatively, D is TRBD2 (5 bases). This CDR3 comprises 12 residues. Trimming pared 3 bases from V and 1 base from J, leaving 5 bases between. CDR1 SGHKS and CDR2 YYEKEE come from the germline V gene (reference sequence). The CDR3 DNA reads TGTGCCAGCAGCTGGGAGTCCTACGAGCAGTACTTC. Translating it yields CASSWESYEQYF. The variable domain in full, with the rest retrieved from reference TRBV5-5 and TRBJ2-7, is DAGVTQSPTHLIKTRGQQVTLRCSPISGHKSVSWYQQVLGQGPQFIFQYYEKEERGRGNFPDRFSARQFPNYSSELNVNALLLGDSALYLCASSWESYEQYFGPGTRLTVT.

This clonotype showed up many times. The chain carries TRBV28 and TRBJ1-1; D is unclear. Germline CDR1 MDHEN, CDR2 SYDVKM. The germline V and J ends were trimmed by 5 bases and 3 bases, with 4 bases remaining between them. CDR3 size: 11 residues. The CDR3 DNA follows: TGTGCCAGCAGTGTTTACACTGAAGCTTTCTTT. This codes for CASSVYTEAFF.

The V gene is TRBV5-4, the J gene TRBJ2-1; D perhaps matches TRBD2 (5 bases). The J call may be mistaken, given a closer DNA end match to TRBJ2-5. This CDR3 region has 13 residues. From germline, CDR1 is SGHNT and CDR2 YYREEE (reference sequence). The CDR3 DNA reads as TGTGCCCAAAGGACTTCTCCTGAGGAGACCCAGTACTTC. Translated: CAQRTSPEETQYF.

This clonotype was observed at least ten times. CDR3 DNA sequence: TGTGCCAGCAGCAGTACGACCGGGGCGAACTATGGCTACACCTTC. Translated, it gives CASSSTTGANYGYTF. This chain links TRBV7-9 with TRBJ1-2, with D possibly matching TRBD1 (5 bases). Trimming removed 5 bases at V and 2 bases at J, with 15 bases between. This CDR3 region has 15 residues. Per the germline V gene, CDR1 is SEHNR and CDR2 is FQNEAQ (reference sequence).

As concerns this clonotype: With a much larger clone just one base away, this may be a read error. CDR3 amino acids: CASSLVDWQDMQYF. In nucleotides, the CDR3 is TGTGCCAGCAGTTTAGTTGACTGGCAAGATATGCAGTATTTT. V and J are TRBV12-3 or TRBV12-4 and TRBJ2-3, with D unresolved. This CDR3 spans 14 amino acids.

This clonotype has at least ten counts. The chain couples TRBV2 to TRBJ2-1; 7 bases line up with TRBD2. CDR1 is SNHLY, CDR2 FYNNEI, per germline. The J segment lost 0 bases and the V segment lost 9 bases, leaving 5 bases of the junction unmatched. This CDR3 region has 14 residues. In nucleotides, the CDR3 is TGTGCCAGTAGAAAGCGGGACTCCTACAATGAGCAGTTCTTC. Translating gives CASRKRDSYNEQFF.

This chain's CDR3 is CASSSGLRAFF. CDR3 coding DNA: TGTGCCAGCAGTTCCGGGTTAAGGGCTTTCTTT. The rearrangement links TRBV5-5 to TRBJ1-1; D ambiguous. The CDR3 extends over 11 amino acids. Germline V gene sequence: CDR1 SGHKS, CDR2 YYEKEE (reference sequence). Trimming removed 5 bases from V and 11 bases from J, with 13 bases in between.

This chain uses TRBV20-1 with TRBJ2-5; weak D call: TRBD1 (7 bases). This CDR3 comprises 14 residues. Germline V lookup: CDR1 DFQATT, CDR2 SNEGSKA (reference sequence). V gave up 3 bases and J gave up 1 base, with 12 bases separating them. For the CDR3, the DNA is TGCAGTGCTAGGGAGCAGGGGGGCCAAGAGACCCAGTACTTC. Translating it yields CSAREQGGQETQYF.

The rearrangement uses TRBV6-1 and TRBJ2-2; 9 nucleotides agree with TRBD2. The V gene end was trimmed by 0 bases and the J gene end by 4 bases; junction bases not matched to a gene: 9. This CDR3 is built from 18 residues. Germline V lookup: CDR1 MNHNS, CDR2 SASEGT. CDR3 loop: CASSEAPLAGVGTGELFF. CDR3 nucleotide sequence: TGTGCCAGCAGTGAAGCCCCCTTAGCGGGAGTAGGCACCGGGGAGCTGTTTTTT.

This clonotype has ten or more counts. CDR3 loop: CSARTDRGTGELFF. CDR3 nucleotides: TGCAGTGCTAGAACGGACAGGGGCACCGGGGAGCTGTTTTTT. The rearrangement uses TRBV20-1 and TRBJ2-2, with 9 bases matching TRBD1. With 2 bases clipped from V and 4 bases from J, the junction kept 2 bases outside the gene matches. Germline V gene data show CDR1 as DFQATT and CDR2 as SNEGSKA (reference sequence). The CDR3 is 14 residues long.

This chain joins TRBV20-1 and TRBJ2-1; TRBD2 aligns across 10 bases. This CDR3 contains 14 residues. Germline V gene sequence: CDR1 DFQATT, CDR2 SNEGSKA (reference sequence). With 1 base clipped from V and 7 bases from J, the junction kept 4 bases outside the gene matches. CDR3 DNA: TGCAGTGCTAGAGTGAGGACTAGCGGAAATGAGCAGTTCTTC. Protein product: CSARVRTSGNEQFF.

This clonotype occurred many times. This rearrangement joins TRBV30 to TRBJ2-7, with a tentative D call TRBD1 (5 bases). This CDR3 spans 14 amino acids. Trimming took 0 bases from V and 5 from J, leaving 14 bases between them. CDR1 is GTSNPN and CDR2 is SVGIG in the germline V gene (reference sequence). The CDR3 loop is CAWSVGLSSDEQYF. Written as DNA, the CDR3 is TGTGCCTGGAGTGTGGGGCTATCCTCTGACGAGCAGTACTTC.

This clonotype was counted a few times. The chain employs TRBV9 and TRBJ2-7, with 7 bases fitting TRBD1. The germline V gene has CDR1 SGDLS and CDR2 YYNGEE. CDR3 length equals 14 residues. V lost 4 bases, J lost 0 bases, and 4 bases stayed unmatched. CDR3 in amino acids: CASSSTGASYEQYF. The CDR3 coding sequence is TGTGCCAGCAGCTCAACAGGGGCCTCCTACGAGCAGTACTTC.

The sample holds many counts of this clonotype. The genes are TRBV20-1 and TRBJ2-7, with 9 bases fitting TRBD1. The V segment lost 0 bases and the J segment 7 bases; nucleotides outside the gene matches: 13. The CDR3 consists of 16 residues. CDR1 and CDR2 from the germline V gene are DFQATT and SNEGSKA (reference sequence). The CDR3 spells CSARDRAGQGPWEQYF. The CDR3 DNA reads as TGCAGTGCTAGAGATCGGGCGGGACAGGGACCTTGGGAGCAGTACTTC.

At least ten counts were recorded for this clonotype. The genes are TRBV2 and TRBJ1-5, with 7 bases fitting TRBD1. This CDR3 has 14 amino acids. V lost 3 bases to trimming and J lost 4 bases; unmatched junction nucleotides: 3. The germline CDR1 and CDR2 sequences are SNHLY and FYNNEI. CDR3 region: CASSDGDSNQPQHF. DNA for the CDR3: TGTGCCAGCAGTGATGGGGACAGTAATCAGCCCCAGCATTTT. The complete variable domain, with remaining parts taken from reference TRBV2 and TRBJ1-5, reads EPEVTQTPSHQVTQMGQEVILRCVPISNHLYFYWYRQILGQKVEFLVSFYNNEISEKSEIFDDQFSVERPDGSNFTLKIRSTKLEDSAMYFCASSDGDSNQPQHFGDGTRLSIL.

This clonotype was observed many times. The chain has TRBV6-2 or TRBV6-3 and TRBJ2-3; D uncertain. V was pared by 2 bases and J by 3 bases, with 9 bases between. CDR3 size: 14 residues. Germline V CDR1 and CDR2: MNHEY, SVGEGT. Here the CDR3 reads CASSYNRKTDTQYF. In nucleotides, the CDR3 is TGTGCCAGCAGTTACAATAGGAAGACAGATACGCAGTATTTT.

In its sample, this clonotype was seen many times. The J gene is TRBJ2-1, the V gene TRBV3-1; 10 bases agree with TRBD2. Germline CDR1 LGHDT, CDR2 YNNKEL (reference sequence). The CDR3 has 16 residues. Trimming at V came to 2 bases and at J to 8 bases, leaving 9 bases not matched to a gene. CDR3 sequence: CASSQLEAGGPDEQFF. Here the CDR3 DNA reads TGTGCCAGCAGCCAATTAGAAGCGGGGGGGCCCGATGAGCAGTTCTTC.

This clonotype was picked up many times. This chain uses TRBV6-5 with TRBJ2-3; weak D call: TRBD2 (5 bases). CDR3 length equals 16 residues. V dropped 2 bases and J dropped 2 bases, with 14 bases sitting between them. Germline V gene lookup returns CDR1 MNHEY and CDR2 SVGAGI. CDR3 amino acids: CASSYEAVEPTDTQYF. CDR3 nucleotide sequence: TGTGCCAGCAGTTACGAAGCGGTTGAGCCCACAGATACGCAGTATTTT.

This clonotype was seen many times. V is TRBV10-1 and J is TRBJ2-7; tentatively, D is TRBD2 (5 bases). Germline loops: CDR1 WNHNN, CDR2 SYGVQD (reference sequence). V was shortened by 6 bases and J by 0 bases, with 9 bases between the two germline ends. There are 13 residues in the CDR3. The CDR3 sequence is CASSPRGSYEQYF. CDR3 bases: TGCGCCAGCAGCCCCCGGGGCTCCTACGAGCAGTACTTC.

The chain couples TRBV10-3 to TRBJ2-3; TRBD2 aligns across 12 bases. Germline trimming cut 6 bases from V and 7 bases from J; bases unmatched to any gene: 8. Germline loops: CDR1 ENHRY, CDR2 SYGVKD. CDR3 length equals 15 residues. In DNA, the CDR3 is TGTGCCATCAGCCCCCTAGCGGGAGGGCAAAATACGCAGTATTTT. This codes for CAISPLAGGQNTQYF.

Note on this clonotype: Given a far larger clone just one base away, this is likely a sequencing read error. The CDR3 ends on some other residue instead of the conserved phenylalanine or tryptophan, so this is likely a read error. The chain has TRBV28 and TRBJ2-7; D gene ambiguous. The CDR3 spans 11 residues. CDR1 is MDHEN, CDR2 SYDVKM, per germline. Deletions cut 8 bases from V and 2 bases from J, with 7 bases between. The CDR3: CASSAPYEQYL. In DNA form, the CDR3 reads TGTGCCAGCTCCGCCCCCTACGAGCAGTACTTA.

The genes are TRBV5-1 and TRBJ2-7, with D perhaps TRBD2 (6 bases). The germline gives CDR1 SGHRS, CDR2 YFSETQ. V was shortened by 0 bases and J by 3 bases, with 22 bases between the two germline ends. The length of the CDR3 is 18 residues. The CDR3 nucleotides read TGCGCCAGCAGCTTGGGACCGATGACTAGGACCGGTAGCTACGAGCAGTACTTC. Translating it yields CASSLGPMTRTGSYEQYF.

The sample holds many counts of this clonotype. The V call is TRBV2, the J call TRBJ2-2, with 7 bases fitting TRBD1. Germline V CDR1 and CDR2: SNHLY, FYNNEI. The CDR3 has 14 amino acids. Trimming at V came to 7 bases and at J to 2 bases, leaving 4 bases not matched to a gene. The CDR3 loop is CASNRDRNTGELFF. The CDR3 coding sequence is TGTGCCAGCAACCGGGACAGAAACACCGGGGAGCTGTTTTTT.

A remark on this clonotype: Just one base apart from a much larger clone, this may be a read error. V usage is TRBV6-2 or TRBV6-3 and J usage is TRBJ2-7; 9 bases line up with TRBD1. CDR3 length equals 15 residues. Germline CDR1 MNHEY, CDR2 SVGEGT. CDR3: CASILSPGQGHEQCF. The CDR3 DNA reads TGTGCCAGCATTCTGTCCCCGGGACAGGGTCACGAGCAGTGCTTC.

This clonotype was found many times. This rearrangement joins TRBV7-3 to TRBJ1-4; tentatively, D is TRBD1 (6 bases). There are 20 residues in the CDR3. Germline V lookup: CDR1 SGHTA, CDR2 FQGTGA. Deletions cut 5 bases from V and 0 bases from J, with 25 bases between. The CDR3: CASSDEADSSGGATNEKLFF. As DNA, the CDR3 is TGTGCCAGCAGCGATGAGGCGGACAGCTCTGGTGGGGCAACTAATGAAAAACTGTTTTTT.

This clonotype was recorded at least ten times. This rearrangement joins TRBV24-1 to TRBJ1-1; D is unclear. From germline, CDR1 is KGHDR and CDR2 SFDVKD. V was clipped by 5 bases and J by 0 bases, with 6 bases between them. The CDR3 extends over 13 amino acids. Here the CDR3 DNA reads TGTGCCACCAGTGGTCAGATGAACACTGAAGCTTTCTTT. This encodes CATSGQMNTEAFF.

The sample holds a few counts of this clonotype. The genes are TRBV7-3 and TRBJ2-2; possibly TRBD1 for D (6 bases). V lost 2 bases, J lost 5 bases, and 15 bases lay in between. The CDR3 is made up of 16 amino acids. Germline values: CDR1 SGHTA, CDR2 FQGTGA. The CDR3 coding sequence is TGTGCCAGCAGCTTAGCAGGACAGCCTTCAACCGGGGAGCTGTTTTTT. This encodes CASSLAGQPSTGELFF.